This T cell receptor (beta chain) was captured in a study of blood T cells in healthy people across ages. Study-level results: It was the long-lived donors that had more naive CD4+ cells and higher diversity than aged donors. Per-million-T-cell TCR beta diversity fell roughly linearly with age.

Donors each provided 9.5 to 10 milliliters of peripheral blood. This clonotype was counted only a few times. Antigen unknown. The CDR3 consists of 17 residues. Germline CDR1 reads MDHEN; CDR2 reads SYDVKM. Then a second PCR, running roughly 7 to 11 cycles, was carried out with a sample-barcoded 5' primer and a J-beta primer mix. All cDNA molecules were each tagged by a template-switch adaptor with 12 random nucleotides. Using its own MiXCR run on the 5' RACE reads, TCRdb lists one record per CDR3 protein. The sample includes about 690,000 distinct CDR3 sequences, 40% to 50% of them seen just once. Sequenced material: blood. This TCR was recovered from a man aged 80 or over in good health. The chain carries TRBV28 and TRBJ2-1, with 10 bases aligning to TRBD2. The end of the DNA aligns better with TRBJ2-7, so the J call may be wrong. The CDR3 protein is CASSTRTSGTVYNEQYF. CDR3 bases: TGTGCCAGCAGTACTAGGACTAGCGGAACCGTTTACAATGAGCAGTACTTC.